Following are 7 T cell receptor beta chains from one sample sequenced in a study of T cell responses to AZD1222 COVID-19 vaccine (dated by TCRdb to about 2021). Libraries were built with the immunoSEQ multiplex PCR assay. In its TCRdb copy, this immuneACCESS table keeps in-frame sequences only and misses some clones. Where compared with another copy, unresolved V genes explain less than half of these, and the others have no known cause. The sample yields about 150,000 clones; more than 85% were counted once. The biggest ten clones account for about 1.6% of the sample. The time point label on this specimen signifies: about 28 days (+/-7) after the second vaccine dose. The specimen comprised peripheral blood, sampled 28 days after the second AZD1222 dose. Receptors were obtained from an adult who received the AZD1222 COVID-19 vaccine.

This rearrangement joins TRBV3-1 (or the pseudogene TRBV3-2) to TRBJ1-1; the D gene is possibly TRBD1 (5 bases). Trimming pared 3 bases from V and 9 bases from J, leaving 8 bases between. Per germline, CDR1 LGHDT and CDR2 YNNKEL (reference sequence). This CDR3 comprises 11 residues. In DNA form, the CDR3 reads TGTGCCAGCAGCCAGAGGACACAAGCTTTCTTT. This sequence encodes CASSQRTQAFF.

This clone was recorded a few times. This sequence joins TRBV30 and TRBJ2-6; D remains ambiguous. The V end was cut by 4 bases, the J end by 0 bases, with 13 bases between. The CDR3 is made up of 16 amino acids. Germline V gene sequence: CDR1 GTSNPN, CDR2 SVGIG (reference sequence). This CDR3 is CAWNRRDISGANVLTF. The DNA of the CDR3 is TGTGCCTGGAACCGAAGAGACATCTCTGGGGCCAACGTCCTGACTTTC.

This CDR3 is CASSVFRVGLAGPDTQYF. CDR3 DNA sequence: TGTGCCAGCAGCGTGTTCAGGGTGGGACTAGCGGGGCCAGATACGCAGTATTTT. The J gene is TRBJ2-3, the V gene TRBV9; 13 bases are shared with TRBD2. This CDR3 region has 18 residues. The germline V gene encodes CDR1 SGDLS and CDR2 YYNGEE. V lost 2 bases to trimming and J lost 4 bases; unmatched junction nucleotides: 10.

Here the CDR3 DNA reads TGCACCAGCCGGATAGCGGGGGGATACCTAAGTGGCGGGGAGCTGTTTTTT. This gives the protein CTSRIAGGYLSGGELFF. The rearrangement uses TRBV1 and TRBJ2-2; the table gives TRBD2 as D, unverified against the DNA. TRBV1 is an annotated pseudogene. This CDR3 has 17 residues.

This clone was counted once. For the CDR3, the DNA is TGTGCCAGCAGTGGGCAGGGGATTAGCACCGGGGAGCTGTTTTTT. Amino acids: CASSGQGISTGELFF. The V call is TRBV28, the J call TRBJ2-2; TRBD1 might be the D (6 bases). Germline-derived CDR1 and CDR2 are MDHEN and SYDVKM. CDR3 length: 15 residues. V was trimmed by 5 bases and J by 4 bases, leaving 14 bases between them.

This clone was detected only once. The chain recombines TRBV24-1 with TRBJ1-1; 11 nucleotides match TRBD1. V lost 1 base and J lost 4; bases outside the gene matches: 4. Per the germline V gene, CDR1 is KGHDR and CDR2 is SFDVKD. The CDR3 has 16 residues. In DNA form, the CDR3 reads TGTGCCACCAGTGATTTTCCCGGGACAGGGGGCACTGAAGCTTTCTTT. It encodes CATSDFPGTGGTEAFF.

The V and J genes are TRBV7-9 and TRBJ1-1, with D maybe TRBD1 (5 bases). The CDR3 is 15 residues long. Germline lookup yields CDR1 SEHNR and CDR2 FQNEAQ (reference sequence). V was pared by 6 bases and J by 2 bases, with 16 bases between. The CDR3 protein is CASRSTGTTNTEAFF. DNA of the CDR3: TGTGCCAGCAGATCTACCGGGACTACTAACACTGAAGCTTTCTTT.